Sequencing of this T cell receptor beta chain was carried out in a study of shared clonotypes between healthy human individuals. Turning to the study itself: There were three CD4 naive, three CD4 memory, two CD8 naive and one CD8 memory plates per donor.

Overall study findings and caveats: Large sequencing depth failed to make sorted-subset sequencing complete, rarefaction showed. Owing to a small donor count, the genetic and exposure-history diversity represented was limited.

Details on this clone: Antigen specificity is unknown.

The assay used deep level. Produced via immunoSEQ multiplex PCR; TCRdb's table is partial and in-frame only. The table shows 2 million to 2.5 million clones, with roughly 90% occurring only once. The material sequenced was naive CD4+ T cells from PBMCs. Subset in this sample: CD45RA+ positively selected. The TCR was taken from a man aged 18-30 years in good health. Some clones in this sample may be carry-over from other donors' samples.

CDR3 loop: CASSFGVGSTDTQYF. DNA for the CDR3: TGTGCCAGCAGTTTTGGAGTGGGCAGCACAGATACGCAGTATTTT. The chain employs TRBV5-5 and TRBJ2-3, with D unresolved. The CDR3 runs to 15 residues. The V gene lost 5 bases and the J gene lost 0 bases, with 13 bases spanning the gap. Germline V gives CDR1 SGHKS, CDR2 YYEKEE (reference sequence).